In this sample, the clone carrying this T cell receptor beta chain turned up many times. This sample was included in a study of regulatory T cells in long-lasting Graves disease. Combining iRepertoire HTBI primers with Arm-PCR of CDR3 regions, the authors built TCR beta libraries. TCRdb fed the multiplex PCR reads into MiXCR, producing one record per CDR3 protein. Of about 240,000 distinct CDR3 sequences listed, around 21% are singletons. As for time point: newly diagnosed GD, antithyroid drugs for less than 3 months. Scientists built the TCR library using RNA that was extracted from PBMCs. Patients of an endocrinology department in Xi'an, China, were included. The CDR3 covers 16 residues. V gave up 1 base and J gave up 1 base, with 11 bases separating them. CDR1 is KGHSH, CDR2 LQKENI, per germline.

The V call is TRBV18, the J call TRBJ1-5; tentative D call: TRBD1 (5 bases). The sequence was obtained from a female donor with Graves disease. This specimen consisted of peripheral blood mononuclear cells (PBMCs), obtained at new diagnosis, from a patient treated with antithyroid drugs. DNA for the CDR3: TGTGCCAGCTCACCACGGGCGAGGGGCAGCAATCAGCCCCAGCATTTT. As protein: CASSPRARGSNQPQHF.